This TCR beta chain was profiled in a study of blood T cell repertoires in COVID-19. The wider study: The United States, Italy and Spain were the sources of the acute and convalescent COVID-19 samples.

Everyone who took part was about 18 to 89 years old, and they came from 20 to 25 US areas. CDR1 is SNHLY, CDR2 FYNNEI, per germline. Trimming cost V 7 bases and J 2 bases; bases outside gene matches: 3. The CDR3 sequence is 13 residues long. In the original processing: By means of reference gene primer amplification, nucleated cell counts were estimated. Libraries were prepared by immunoSEQ multiplex PCR; TCRdb keeps only in-frame clonotypes and omits some of them. V, J and clone size reflect that table, while D and trimming were determined from the DNA. The table has around 280,000 clones, nearly 90% seen once.

V is TRBV2 and J is TRBJ2-5, with 8 bases lining up with TRBD2. Specimen: PBMCs or T cells enriched from blood (not recorded which). This receptor was obtained from a young woman with acute COVID-19. The CDR3 here is CASIGLAQETQYF. In DNA form, the CDR3 reads TGTGCCAGCATAGGACTAGCACAAGAGACCCAGTACTTC.